This T cell receptor beta chain comes out of a study of beta chain features in type 1 diabetes. Across the study: In all, some 100,000,000 sorted cells from all samples were analyzed.

Every bit of the isolated RNA underwent reverse transcription, so sequencing read expressed TCRB transcripts. Profiled with immunoSEQ multiplex PCR; TCRdb holds only in-frame clones, not every one. The profile shows 200,000 to 300,000 clones, approximately 10% of them singletons. A CD45RO/CCR7/CD25/CD127/CD95/CD27 panel sorted naive, central memory, regulatory and stem cell-like memory CD4+ cells. All sorted populations exceeded 95% purity. Study results and limitations: Researchers report that Type 1 diabetes patients had moderately but significantly shorter TCRB CDR3s across all four CD4+ subsets. Patients with type 1 diabetes carried fewer insertions and had more deletions at their VDJ junctions.

Concerning this clone itself: As yet, its antigen is unknown.

V lost 1 base and J lost 6, with 13 bases in between. Germline V CDR1 and CDR2: SEHNR, FQNEAQ (reference sequence). The CDR3 sequence is 15 residues long. Sequencing was performed on naive CD4+ T cells from blood. The sequence came from a man between 25 and 39 years old with type 1 diabetes. The chain recombines TRBV7-9 with TRBJ2-1; possible D gene TRBD1, 5 bases. CDR3 residues: CASSLVLGHINEQFF. CDR3 in DNA: TGTGCCAGCAGCTTAGTCCTCGGACACATCAATGAGCAGTTCTTC.